The 31 T cell receptor beta chains given below trace back to one sample, sequenced in a study of cytomegalovirus exposure and HLA in healthy donors. 60 Vbeta and 13 Jbeta primers were used in PCR. Clones were sequenced by immunoSEQ multiplex PCR, and TCRdb holds only the in-frame ones, with some missing. This sample's clone table lists around 150,000 clones. The sequenced material came from PBMCs. Every receptor here comes from an older woman in good health and CMV-seronegative.

The rearrangement joins TRBV5-1 to TRBJ1-2, with 12 bases that match TRBD1. CDR1 and CDR2 from the germline V gene are SGHRS and YFSETQ. With 4 bases clipped from V and 6 bases from J, the junction kept 7 bases outside the gene matches. The length of the CDR3 is 15 residues. The CDR3 spells CASSRGGTGGDGYTF. The CDR3 nucleotides are TGCGCCAGCAGCCGGGGCGGGACAGGGGGCGATGGCTACACCTTC.

This rearrangement joins TRBV6-6 to TRBJ1-2, with D perhaps matching TRBD1 (5 bases). From germline, CDR1 is MNHNY and CDR2 SVGAGI (reference sequence). This CDR3 has 12 amino acids. Trimming pared 5 bases from V and 13 bases from J, leaving 17 bases between. Here the CDR3 reads CASSHVAGGGTF. As DNA, the CDR3 is TGTGCCAGCAGTCACGTGGCGGGGGGTGGCACCTTC.

This chain links TRBV6-1 with TRBJ2-7; D may be TRBD1 (6 bases). Looked up from germline, CDR1 is MNHNS and CDR2 is SASEGT. V lost 1 base and J lost 2, with 12 bases in between. The CDR3 totals 15 residues. CDR3 amino acids: CASSEVVGGPYEQYF. Here the CDR3 DNA reads TGTGCCAGCAGTGAAGTGGTAGGGGGACCCTACGAGCAGTACTTC.

V and J are TRBV29-1 and TRBJ1-1; D possibly corresponds to TRBD1 (5 bases). CDR1 and CDR2 from the germline V gene are SQVTM and ANQGSEA. The CDR3 has 13 amino acids. V was clipped by 8 bases and J by 4 bases, with 17 bases between them. CDR3 sequence: CSFFREVGTEAFF. The CDR3 region has the DNA TGCAGCTTCTTCAGGGAGGTCGGCACTGAAGCTTTCTTT.

In nucleotides, the CDR3 is TGCGCCAGCAGCCAAGGTACGACAGGGGTTTACACTGAAGCTTTCTTT. Residues: CASSQGTTGVYTEAFF. This chain uses TRBV4-3 with TRBJ1-1, with 8 bases that match TRBD1. The ends lost 1 base at V and 3 bases at J; junction bases unmatched: 7. The CDR3 runs 16 residues. The germline V gene encodes CDR1 LGHNA and CDR2 YSLEER.

The rearrangement joins TRBV19 to TRBJ1-2; D not resolved. Germline CDR1 LNHDA, CDR2 SQIVND (reference sequence). The CDR3 has 13 amino acids. The V and J ends lost 5 bases and 0 bases respectively, with 7 bases between them. The chain's CDR3 is CASSSPSNYGYTF. CDR3 sequence (DNA): TGTGCCAGTAGTTCCCCATCTAACTATGGCTACACCTTC.

The J gene is TRBJ2-7, the V gene TRBV7-3; TRBD1 aligns across 7 bases. Unmatched junction bases numbered 4, after V lost 1 base and J lost 4 bases. Germline V gives CDR1 SGHTA, CDR2 FQGTGA. The CDR3 consists of 14 residues. The chain's CDR3 is CASSLRGQMYEQYF. The DNA for the CDR3 is TGTGCCAGCAGCTTAAGGGGACAGATGTACGAGCAGTACTTC.

The chain combines TRBV19 with TRBJ2-5, with a possible D match to TRBD1 (6 bases). CDR3 size: 11 residues. The germline V gene encodes CDR1 LNHDA and CDR2 SQIVND (reference sequence). V dropped 6 bases and J dropped 11 bases, with 13 bases sitting between them. CDR3: CASSTTGKQYF. Written as DNA, the CDR3 is TGTGCCAGTAGCACCACAGGGAAACAGTACTTC.

The chain has TRBV6-6 and TRBJ2-7, with 13 positions matching TRBD2. After removal of 5 bases from V and 4 bases from J, the junction contained 5 bases not matched to a gene. There are 15 residues in the CDR3. Germline V gene sequence: CDR1 MNHNY, CDR2 SVGAGI (reference sequence). The CDR3 coding sequence is TGTGCCAGCAGTACCTGGACTAGCGGGAGTTACGAGCAGTACTTC. Translating gives CASSTWTSGSYEQYF.

V gene TRBV7-9 combines with J gene TRBJ2-2; 11 nucleotides agree with TRBD2. This CDR3 comprises 16 residues. CDR1 is SEHNR and CDR2 is FQNEAQ in the germline V gene (reference sequence). J gave up 2 bases and V 10 bases, and 9 bases lay outside the gene matches. The CDR3 is CATATSGDFNTGELFF. CDR3 coding DNA: TGTGCCACCGCGACTAGCGGGGATTTCAACACCGGGGAGCTGTTTTTT.

The J gene is TRBJ1-2, the V gene TRBV6-5, with TRBD1 matching 11 bases. Trimming cost V 6 bases and J 8 bases; bases outside gene matches: 5. CDR1 is MNHEY and CDR2 is SVGAGI in the germline V gene. The CDR3 is 13 amino acids. The CDR3 loop reads CASRRTGGWGYTF. The CDR3 bases are TGTGCCAGCAGGAGGACAGGGGGCTGGGGCTACACCTTC.

V is TRBV2 and J is TRBJ1-3; D uncertain. Germline V lookup: CDR1 SNHLY, CDR2 FYNNEI. The CDR3 is 13 amino acids. The ends were cut back, 7 bases at V and 2 bases at J, with 9 bases in the middle. CDR3 sequence reads: CASTRRAGNTIYF. In nucleotides, the CDR3 is TGTGCCAGCACGCGACGGGCTGGAAACACCATATATTTT.

CDR3 amino acids: CASSGRPHDPNYGYTF. The CDR3 coding sequence is TGTGCCAGCAGTGGCAGGCCACACGACCCCAACTATGGCTACACCTTC. The chain employs TRBV2 and TRBJ1-2; unclear D gene. The V end lost 4 bases, the J end lost 2 bases, and 17 bases lay between the germline ends. The CDR3 is 16 residues long. Germline lookup yields CDR1 SNHLY and CDR2 FYNNEI.

V is TRBV6-5 and J is TRBJ2-2, with D tentatively TRBD2 (6 bases). Per germline, CDR1 MNHEY and CDR2 SVGAGI. Trimming shortened V by 4 bases and J by 7 bases, and 19 bases separated the two germline ends. This CDR3 has 16 amino acids. The DNA of the CDR3 is TGTGCCAGCAGTTTCGGTGGGACCGGAGGGAGCGGGGAGCTGTTTTTT. It yields the protein CASSFGGTGGSGELFF.

V gene TRBV12-2 combines with J gene TRBJ2-3; TRBD1, as called in the table, went unchecked against the DNA. TRBV12-2 is listed as a pseudogene. The CDR3 length is 21 residues. The CDR3 sequence is CASRSSEDRGRSILRTDTQYF. Here the CDR3 DNA reads TGTGCAAGTCGGTCCTCGGAAGACAGGGGGCGCAGTATTCTTAGAACAGATACGCAGTATTTT.

The chain couples TRBV18 to TRBJ2-5, with 14 bases identical to TRBD2. The CDR3 is 16 residues long. Germline V gene sequence: CDR1 KGHSH, CDR2 LQKENI. Trimming removed 3 bases from V and 5 bases from J; junction bases left unmatched: 5. This CDR3 is CASSPGLAGAGETQYF. DNA of the CDR3: TGTGCCAGCTCACCGGGACTAGCGGGAGCCGGGGAGACCCAGTACTTC.

The chain couples TRBV9 to TRBJ2-7; TRBD2 agrees at 14 bases. Germline V gene lookup returns CDR1 SGDLS and CDR2 YYNGEE. CDR3 size: 17 residues. J lost 4 bases, V lost 4 bases, and 10 bases had no gene match. This CDR3 is CASSPGLAGGRGYEQYF. In DNA form, the CDR3 reads TGTGCCAGCAGCCCCGGACTAGCGGGGGGCCGGGGGTACGAGCAGTACTTC.

V is TRBV2 and J is TRBJ2-7; 8 nucleotides align to TRBD1. In germline, CDR1 is SNHLY, CDR2 FYNNEI. Trimming took 6 bases from V and 4 from J; bases not matched to a gene: 8. This CDR3 has 14 amino acids. The CDR3 spells CASSSRGQGYEQYF. CDR3 DNA: TGTGCCAGCAGCAGCAGGGGGCAAGGATACGAGCAGTACTTC.

The rearrangement joins TRBV18 to TRBJ2-7, with D hard to call. Germline assignment: CDR1 KGHSH and CDR2 LQKENI. This CDR3 comprises 14 residues. Trimming cost V 3 bases and J 2 bases, with 11 bases left between them. This CDR3 is CASSPSTYTYEQYF. The CDR3 nucleotides read TGTGCCAGCTCACCGTCGACATATACCTACGAGCAGTACTTC.

This chain links TRBV6-5 with TRBJ2-5; 8 nucleotides match TRBD1. The CDR3 contains 14 residues. With V trimmed by 0 bases and J by 5 bases, 2 bases remained unmatched. CDR1 MNHEY and CDR2 SVGAGI come from the germline V gene. This CDR3 reads CASSYSRGQETQYF. CDR3 sequence (DNA): TGTGCCAGCAGTTACTCCAGGGGGCAGGAGACCCAGTACTTC.

The chain is built from TRBV2 and TRBJ2-5, with TRBD2 matching 8 bases. The ends lost 6 bases at V and 6 bases at J; junction bases unmatched: 9. CDR3 size: 14 residues. Germline values: CDR1 SNHLY, CDR2 FYNNEI. The CDR3 DNA reads TGTGCCAGCAGGACACCTAGCGGGCGAAAGACCCAGTACTTC. Translating gives CASRTPSGRKTQYF.

The J gene is TRBJ2-3, the V gene TRBV11-3, with 7 bases fitting TRBD2. CDR1 SGHNT and CDR2 YENEEA come from the germline V gene. The CDR3 is 15 amino acids. The V segment lost 5 bases and the J segment 4 bases; nucleotides outside the gene matches: 9. CDR3 bases: TGTGCCAGCAGCCCCGGCGGGAGCGGTGCAGATACGCAGTATTTT. Protein: CASSPGGSGADTQYF.

The V gene is TRBV6-1, the J gene TRBJ2-7; unclear D gene. This CDR3 comprises 13 residues. The germline V gene encodes CDR1 MNHNS and CDR2 SASEGT. Trimming pared 2 bases from V and 3 bases from J, leaving 8 bases between. The CDR3 sequence is CASSELPSYEQYF. The CDR3 DNA sequence: TGTGCCAGCAGTGAACTACCTAGCTACGAGCAGTACTTC.

J is TRBJ1-5 and V is TRBV7-9; 8 nucleotides match TRBD1. Trimming cost V 5 bases and J 11 bases; bases outside gene matches: 23. The germline V gene has CDR1 SEHNR and CDR2 FQNEAQ (reference sequence). The CDR3 runs to 18 residues. CDR3 residues: CASSPTRGTGVLGRAQHF. The CDR3 DNA reads as TGTGCCAGCAGCCCTACCCGGGGGACAGGTGTTTTGGGTCGGGCCCAGCATTTT.

This chain uses TRBV7-6 with TRBJ1-4; the match to TRBD1 covers 9 bases. CDR1 and CDR2 from the germline V gene are SGHVS and FNYEAQ. Germline trimming cut 5 bases from V and 4 bases from J; bases unmatched to any gene: 5. The CDR3 has 15 amino acids. Here the CDR3 DNA reads TGTGCCAGCAGCCTTCAGACAGGGGGTAATGAAAAACTGTTTTTT. Translation gives CASSLQTGGNEKLFF. Combining the CDR3 with reference TRBV7-6 and TRBJ1-4 gives the whole variable domain GAGVSQSPRYKVTKRGQDVALRCDPISGHVSLYWYRQALGQGPEFLTYFNYEAQQDKSGLPNDRFSAERPEGSISTLTIQRTEQRDSAMYRCASSLQTGGNEKLFFGSGTQLSVL.

The chain couples TRBV19 to TRBJ1-1; 8 bases line up with TRBD1. Germline CDR1 and CDR2: LNHDA and SQIVND (reference sequence). V shed 5 bases and J 7 bases; nucleotides not matched to a gene: 9. The CDR3 has 14 residues. This CDR3 is CASSQSGQGSEAFF. In nucleotides, the CDR3 is TGTGCCAGTAGTCAATCCGGACAGGGAAGTGAAGCTTTCTTT.

The chain employs TRBV7-3 and TRBJ2-1; 11 bases match TRBD2. Germline-derived CDR1 and CDR2 are SGHTA and FQGTGA. The CDR3 covers 18 residues. Trimming removed 6 bases from V and 7 bases from J; junction bases left unmatched: 17. DNA for the CDR3: TGTGCCAGCAGTCTCTATCCCCCCCTAGCGGGAGGTGGAAATGAGCAGTTCTTC. Translating gives CASSLYPPLAGGGNEQFF.

The rearrangement joins TRBV5-1 to TRBJ2-3, with D maybe TRBD2 (7 bases). The CDR3 loop spans 16 amino acids. Germline-derived CDR1 and CDR2 are SGHRS and YFSETQ. The V end lost 0 bases, the J end lost 6 bases, and 17 bases lay between the germline ends. As DNA, the CDR3 is TGCGCCAGCAGCTTGGGACTGGGGGGGCTGGGGGATACGCAGTATTTT. Translation gives CASSLGLGGLGDTQYF.

This rearrangement joins TRBV15 to TRBJ2-1, with TRBD2 as a possible D gene (6 bases). Deletions cut 2 bases from V and 8 bases from J, with 10 bases between. The CDR3 runs to 13 residues. The V gene's germline CDR1 is LNHNV and CDR2 YYDKDF (reference sequence). The CDR3: CATSRFGTHEQFF. The CDR3 bases are TGTGCCACCAGCAGATTCGGGACTCATGAGCAGTTCTTC.

The rearrangement uses TRBV5-6 and TRBJ2-5, with 8 bases lining up with TRBD2. CDR1 is SGHDT, CDR2 YYEEEE, per germline. The ends lost 0 bases at V and 1 base at J; junction bases unmatched: 8. This CDR3 is 17 amino acids long. The CDR3 DNA follows: TGTGCCAGCAGCTTGGGGCTACGTCTAGCGGGCCAAGAGACCCAGTACTTC. This sequence encodes CASSLGLRLAGQETQYF.

Note on this clone: Mismatch with germline at one junction end may stem from a read error. V is TRBV9 and J is TRBJ1-6, with TRBD1 identical over 9 bases. The CDR3 runs 15 residues. Germline V gene data show CDR1 as SGDLS and CDR2 as YYNGEE. As DNA, the CDR3 is TGTGCCAGCAGCGCCCGGGGACAGGGCAATTCCCCCCTCCACTTT. Amino acids: CASSARGQGNSPLHF.